Reported below is one T cell receptor beta chain. It was during active infection that Seattle patients were enrolled and then longitudinally followed. The sample originates from a study of blood T cell repertoires in COVID-19. About the research overall: Whether acute or convalescent, the COVID-19 samples came from the United States, Italy and Spain. The cDNA or gDNA used as material had been derived from T cells, B-cell-depleted T cells, or PBMCs.

The germline V gene encodes CDR1 SGHKS and CDR2 YYEKEE (reference sequence). The CDR3 loop spans 12 amino acids. With 0 bases removed from V and 6 bases from J, the gap between germline ends came to 7 bases. Some clones are missing from TCRdb's copy, which holds only in-frame ones; the method was immunoSEQ multiplex PCR. The sample records about 210,000 clones, over 80% being singletons. The chain links TRBV5-5 to TRBJ2-7; D gene ambiguous. Source material: peripheral blood. This TCR was sampled from a man aged 55 to 70 with COVID-19, enrolled during active disease. CDR3 region: CASSLVRLEQYF. For the CDR3, the DNA is TGTGCCAGCAGCTTGGTTCGACTCGAGCAGTACTTC.